The T cell receptor beta chain under discussion was sequenced for a study of persistence of HIV-infected CD4 T cells. Cells were stimulated with CMV-infected fibroblast lysates at approximately 10 ug/mL. Sorting selected CD4+ T cells upregulating both CD40 ligand and CD69. In the case of this clone: Its antigen is undetermined.

This was the immunoSEQ version 4 assay in survey mode. Using immunoSEQ multiplex PCR, the repertoire was profiled, and TCRdb retains in-frame clones only, with some absent. The table includes approximately 18,000 clones, around three fifths detected once. This CDR3 contains 15 residues. The V gene's germline CDR1 is SGHRS and CDR2 YFSETQ. The V gene lost 0 bases and the J gene lost 6 bases, with 15 bases spanning the gap. Study findings and constraints: Antigen-responding cells were enriched for degenerate expanded CDR3beta sequences.

The starting material was CD4+ T cells sorted from PBMCs after approximately 19-hour stimulation, obtained from a patient who received antiretroviral therapy. This receptor was obtained from an adult woman with HIV who was CMV-seropositive. The chain carries TRBV5-1 and TRBJ1-1; D is ambiguous. The CDR3 reads CASSLDGRSTPEAFF. CDR3 in DNA: TGCGCCAGCAGCTTGGATGGCAGGAGTACCCCTGAAGCTTTCTTT.